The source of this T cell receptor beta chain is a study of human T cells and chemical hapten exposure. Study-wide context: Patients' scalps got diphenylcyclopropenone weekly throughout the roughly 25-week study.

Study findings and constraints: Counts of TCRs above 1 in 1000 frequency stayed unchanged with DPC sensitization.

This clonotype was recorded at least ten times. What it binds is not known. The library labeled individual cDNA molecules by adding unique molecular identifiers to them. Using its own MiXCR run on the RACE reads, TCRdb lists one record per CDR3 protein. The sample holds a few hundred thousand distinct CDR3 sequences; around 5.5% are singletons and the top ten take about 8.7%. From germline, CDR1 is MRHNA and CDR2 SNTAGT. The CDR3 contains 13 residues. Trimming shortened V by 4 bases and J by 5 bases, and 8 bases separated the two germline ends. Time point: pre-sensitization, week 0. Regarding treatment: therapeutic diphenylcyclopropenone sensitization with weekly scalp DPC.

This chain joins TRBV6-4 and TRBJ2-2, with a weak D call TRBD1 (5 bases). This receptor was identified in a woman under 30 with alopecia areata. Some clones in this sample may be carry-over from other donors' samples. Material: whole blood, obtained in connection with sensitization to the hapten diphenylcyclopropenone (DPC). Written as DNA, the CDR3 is TGTGCCAGCAGTGCAGGGTCTACCGGGGAGCTGTTTTTT. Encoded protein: CASSAGSTGELFF.